This entry lists 7 T cell receptor beta chains sequenced from one sample in a study of Graves' ophthalmopathy and Graves' hyperthyroidism. RNA served as the template for amplifying TCR beta CDR3 regions. The first-round RT-PCR employed HTBI primers together with the Qiagen OneStep RT-PCR kit. A multiplex PCR was then performed as the second round. In TCRdb, the multiplex PCR reads were re-called with MiXCR into one record per CDR3 protein. This sample has a few hundred thousand distinct CDR3 sequences, with 15% found just once. Sequenced material: peripheral blood. The receptor source for this set is a woman aged 18 to 35 with stable Graves' hyperthyroidism.

This clonotype occurred many times. This chain joins TRBV14 and TRBJ2-7; TRBD1 might be the D (5 bases). Trimming took off 0 bases at V and 2 bases at J, with 17 bases between the two ends. CDR3 length: 17 residues. CDR1 is SGHDN and CDR2 is FVKESK in the germline V gene. The CDR3 sequence is CASSQEDHFRVPYEQYF. For the CDR3, the DNA is TGTGCCAGCAGCCAAGAGGACCACTTCAGGGTCCCCTACGAGCAGTACTTC.

Regarding this clonotype: Without the conserved terminal phenylalanine or tryptophan, this CDR3 likely stems from a read error. The V and J genes are TRBV12-3 or TRBV12-4 and TRBJ1-1, with D possibly TRBD1 on 5 matching bases. The length of the CDR3 is 15 residues. The V and J ends lost 4 bases and 5 bases respectively, with 17 bases between them. The CDR3 sequence: CASSSRQGWETEAFY. The CDR3, as DNA: TGTGCCAGCAGTTCCCGTCAGGGCTGGGAGACTGAAGCTTTCTAT.

This clonotype was counted at least ten times. V is TRBV28 and J is TRBJ2-5; perhaps TRBD2 as D (5 bases). The CDR3 is 14 amino acids. From germline, CDR1 is MDHEN and CDR2 SYDVKM. Trimming left V 5 bases short and J 6 bases short, with 16 bases between. The CDR3, as DNA: TGTGCCAGCAGTACACCGCAGCTCGGGAAGACCCAGTACTTC. This translates into CASSTPQLGKTQYF.

This clonotype was counted many times. V gene TRBV24-1 combines with J gene TRBJ2-2; 9 bases align to TRBD2. The CDR3 has 14 residues. The germline CDR1 and CDR2 sequences are KGHDR and SFDVKD. J gave up 2 bases and V 8 bases, and 2 bases lay outside the gene matches. For the CDR3, the DNA is TGTGCCACCAAAGCGGGGGGAAACACCGGGGAGCTGTTTTTT. Translation: CATKAGGNTGELFF.

This clonotype was recorded many times. This chain uses TRBV20-1 with TRBJ2-5; 11 nucleotides align to TRBD2. This CDR3 spans 13 amino acids. With V trimmed by 8 bases and J by 5 bases, 7 bases remained unmatched. The germline V gene has CDR1 DFQATT and CDR2 SNEGSKA (reference sequence). The CDR3 sequence: CSTRLAGSETQYF. CDR3 coding DNA: TGCAGTACCAGACTAGCGGGGAGTGAGACCCAGTACTTC.

The V call is TRBV27, the J call TRBJ2-5, with 7 bases that match TRBD2. The CDR3 contains 16 residues. Per the germline V gene, CDR1 is MNHEY and CDR2 is SMNVEV (reference sequence). V gave up 2 bases and J gave up 5 bases; unmatched junction bases: 11. The CDR3 nucleotides are TGTGCCAGCAGTTTAAGATCTTGGGGAGGGCTGGAGACCCAGTACTTC. Protein product: CASSLRSWGGLETQYF.

This clonotype was counted at least ten times. The V gene is TRBV19, the J gene TRBJ1-2; D remains ambiguous. The V and J ends lost 7 bases and 4 bases respectively, with 22 bases between them. The CDR3 loop spans 16 amino acids. In germline, CDR1 is LNHDA, CDR2 SQIVND (reference sequence). CDR3 bases: TGTGCCAGTACTCCTACCCGGGCTGGGCAAGGCTATGGCTACACCTTC. This sequence encodes CASTPTRAGQGYGYTF.